This TCR beta chain was found in a study of blood T cells in healthy people across ages. Whole-study results and caveats: Greater diversity and more naive CD4+ cells were seen in long-lived donors than in aged donors.

This clonotype came up once. Its target is unknown. A junction boundary mismatches the germline segment, possibly from a read error. This CDR3 region has 13 residues. The germline gives CDR1 MNHNS, CDR2 SASEGT. The authors ran a second PCR of 7 to 11 cycles using a sample-barcoded 5' primer and a J-beta primer mix. Unique molecular identifiers of 12 random nucleotides labeled each cDNA. MiXCR, applied by TCRdb to the 5' RACE reads, yields one record per CDR3 protein. The table shows 1.8 million or so distinct CDR3 sequences, with more than 35% occurring only once. Sequenced sample: blood. The source of this sequence is a human donor in good health. The chain combines TRBV6-1 with TRBJ1-2, with unresolved D. The CDR3 region has the DNA TGTGCCGGCAGTGAATTCAGGAACTATGGCTACACCTTC. Translation: CAGSEFRNYGYTF.